The subject of this entry is one T cell receptor (beta chain). Its target is not known. The sample comes from a study of cytomegalovirus exposure and HLA in healthy donors. The donors were part of the validation cohort, which consisted of roughly 120 subjects and was separate from the first cohort of about 650 subjects. Study-level findings and limits: According to the study, roughly 160 TCR beta chains were cytomegalovirus-associated.

Clones were read by immunoSEQ multiplex PCR, and TCRdb kept only the in-frame ones, dropping some. The profile shows over 110,000 clones, about 90% of them singletons. The CDR3 loop spans 13 amino acids. Trimming removed 0 bases from V and 7 bases from J, with 6 bases in between. Looked up from germline, CDR1 is SEHNR and CDR2 is FQNEAQ (reference sequence). This chain uses TRBV7-9 with TRBJ1-4; D gene unclear. This sequence originates from a man between 18 and 35 years old in good health and CMV-seronegative. Sample: PBMCs. CDR3 sequence reads: CASSLAYVEKLFF. CDR3 nucleotides: TGTGCCAGCAGCTTAGCGTATGTTGAAAAACTGTTTTTT.